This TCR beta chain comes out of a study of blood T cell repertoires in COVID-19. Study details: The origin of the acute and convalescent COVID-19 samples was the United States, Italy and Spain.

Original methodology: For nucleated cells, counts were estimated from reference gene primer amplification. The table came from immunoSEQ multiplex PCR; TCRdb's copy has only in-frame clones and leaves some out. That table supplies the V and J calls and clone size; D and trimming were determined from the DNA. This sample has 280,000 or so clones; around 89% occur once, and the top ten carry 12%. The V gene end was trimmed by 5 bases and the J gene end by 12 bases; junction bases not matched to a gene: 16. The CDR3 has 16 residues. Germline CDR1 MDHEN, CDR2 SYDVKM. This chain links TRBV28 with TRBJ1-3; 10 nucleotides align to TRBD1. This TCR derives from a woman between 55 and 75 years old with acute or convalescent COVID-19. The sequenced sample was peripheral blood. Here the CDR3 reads CASSPGQGLSRRGIYF. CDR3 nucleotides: TGTGCCAGCAGTCCGGGACAGGGGCTATCGCGCAGGGGCATATATTTT.